These 3 T cell receptor beta chains originate from one sample sequenced in a study of blood T cells in healthy people across ages. Alongside a J-beta primer mix, a sample-barcoded 5' primer served in a second PCR lasting roughly 7 to 11 cycles. MiXCR, run by TCRdb on the 5' RACE reads, gives a single entry per CDR3 protein. This sample has about 800,000 distinct CDR3 sequences; around 25% occur once, and the top ten carry under 4.5%. This sample was shared with a second study, whose subject was T cells of mothers and their children.

The sequenced sample was blood. The receptors come from a boy between 10 and 17 years old in good health.

The chain has TRBV10-3 and TRBJ2-5, with 8 bases identical to TRBD1. Germline values: CDR1 ENHRY, CDR2 SYGVKD. The CDR3 covers 18 residues. J gave up 3 bases and V 2 bases, and 14 bases lay outside the gene matches. The CDR3 region has the DNA TGTGCCATCAGTGAGCCCTTCATCCTGGACAGGGACAAAGAGACCCAGTACTTC. This codes for CAISEPFILDRDKETQYF.

The chain has TRBV19 and TRBJ2-7, with 9 bases identical to TRBD1. Germline loops: CDR1 LNHDA, CDR2 SQIVND (reference sequence). V lost 3 bases, J lost 3 bases, and 3 bases stayed unmatched. The CDR3 is 14 residues long. The CDR3 DNA reads as TGTGCCAGTAGTATGGGGACAGGGTTCTACGAGCAGTACTTC. Translated: CASSMGTGFYEQYF.

The chain combines TRBV29-1 with TRBJ2-3, with 8 bases fitting TRBD1. This CDR3 has 13 amino acids. Germline values: CDR1 SQVTM, CDR2 ANQGSEA. V shed 7 bases, J shed 1 base, and the junction held 4 bases outside the gene matches. The CDR3: CSGDRGGTDTQYF. CDR3 DNA sequence: TGCAGCGGAGACAGGGGAGGCACAGATACGCAGTATTTT.